The rows below give T cell receptor beta chains drawn from one sample of a study of shared clonotypes between healthy human individuals. TCRdb's copy holds only in-frame clones and misses some; the assay was immunoSEQ multiplex PCR. The data contain roughly 2.4 million clones, nearly 97% of them singletons. What was sequenced was naive CD4+ T cells sorted from blood. The receptors shown here come from a man aged 18 to 35 in good health. Each CDR3 is given with its conserved first and last residue. D genes are given only for firm matches. Clone size is stated in some rows and not others, as once, few, many or a class when expanded.

TRBV29-1	TRBD1	NA	13	TRBJ1-1	TGCAGCGTGGGGACAGGGCGAGACACTGAAGCTTTCTTT	CSVGTGRDTEAFF
TRBV27	TRBD1	NA	13	TRBJ1-2	TGTGCCAGCAGTCAGACAGGGAGCTATGGCTACACCTTC	CASSQTGSYGYTF
TRBV7-8	TRBD2	NA	16	TRBJ2-7	TGTGCCAGCAGACAGATGTCCGGACTAGATCCCCACGAGCAGTACTTC	CASRQMSGLDPHEQYF
TRBV30	TRBD2	NA	15	TRBJ2-2	TGTGCCTGGAAAAAGGGACTAACCAACACCGGGGAGCTGTTTTTT	CAWKKGLTNTGELFF
TRBV28	NA	NA	13	TRBJ1-6	TGTGCCAGCAGAGGGGGTGCAGATTCACCCCTCCACTTT	CASRGGADSPLHF
TRBV2	TRBD1	NA	14	TRBJ1-5	TGTGCCAGCAGCTTTGACAGGGCTAATCAGCCCCAGCATTTT	CASSFDRANQPQHF
TRBV5-4	NA	NA	15	TRBJ2-2	TGTGCCAGCAGCTTGGCTAGCCCGAACACCGGGGAGCTGTTTTTT	CASSLASPNTGELFF
TRBV7-2	TRBD2	once	16	TRBJ2-7	TGTGCCAGCAGCTTAGGGAGCGGGAGGGCCTCCTACGAGCAGTACTTC	CASSLGSGRASYEQYF
TRBV6-1	NA	NA	13	TRBJ1-3	TGTGCCAGCAATCCCTCCCCGGGGAACACCATATATTTT	CASNPSPGNTIYF
TRBV28	TRBD1	NA	15	TRBJ2-2	TGTGCCAGTCAAATCACAGGGGGGAACACCGGGGAGCTGTTTTTT	CASQITGGNTGELFF
TRBV6-6	TRBD2	NA	14	TRBJ2-7	TGTGCCAGCAGTCGCGAGCGGGAGCCCTACGAGCAGTACTTC	CASSREREPYEQYF
TRBV5-6	NA	once	15	TRBJ2-7	TGTGCCAGCAGCGTGGACTCAAGGCCTTCCTACGAGCAGTACTTC	CASSVDSRPSYEQYF
TRBV30	TRBD2	once	14	TRBJ2-7	TGTGCCTGGAGTGTAGGGCTAGCGGGAGGCTTGCAGTACTTC	CAWSVGLAGGLQYF
TRBV6-6	TRBD1	NA	14	TRBJ2-7	TGTGCCAGTTTACCGGGACAGGGACTCTACGAGCAGTACTTC	CASLPGQGLYEQYF
TRBV6-5	NA	NA	13	TRBJ2-7	TGTGCCAGCAGCGGGTCCGTCCTAGGAGAGCAGTACTTC	CASSGSVLGEQYF
TRBV19	TRBD1	NA	14	TRBJ2-1	TGTGCCAGCGCCCGAGGGACAGAGTACAATGAGCAGTTCTTC	CASARGTEYNEQFF
TRBV28	NA	NA	13	TRBJ2-7	TGTGCCAGCAGGGAACCCCAGGGGTACGAGCAGTACTTC	CASREPQGYEQYF
TRBV11-2	NA	NA	17	TRBJ1-3	TGTGCCAGCAGCTTATTACCGGACTCTTACTCTGGAAACACCATATATTTT	CASSLLPDSYSGNTIYF
TRBV7-2	NA	NA	13	TRBJ2-1	TGTGCCAGCAGGGCCGGGACTCTCTTCGAGCAGTTCTTC	CASRAGTLFEQFF
TRBV2	TRBD1	NA	15	TRBJ1-1	TGTGCCAGCAGCGCAACCGGGACAGGGCCTCTGGGAGCTTTCTTT	CASSATGTGPLGAFF
TRBV28	TRBD1	NA	14	TRBJ2-7	TGTGCCAGCAGTTCGGGACAGAGAGTCTACGAGCAGTACTTC	CASSSGQRVYEQYF
TRBV11-2	NA	NA	16	TRBJ2-5	TGTGCCAGCAGCCCGCGGCGGTATCGGGGGCGGGAGACCCAGTACTTC	CASSPRRYRGRETQYF
TRBV6-1	NA	NA	15	TRBJ2-7	TGTGCCAGTGGTGACGCTAGCGATAACTCCTACGAGCAGTACTTC	CASGDASDNSYEQYF
TRBV7-9	TRBD2	NA	16	TRBJ2-1	TGTGCCAGCAGCGGGCCCCTAGCGGGGCGGGATAATGAGCAGTTCTTC	CASSGPLAGRDNEQFF
TRBV4-1	NA	NA	15	TRBJ2-2	TGCGCCAGCAGCCCTACTAGCAGCTACACCGGGGAGCTGTTTTTT	CASSPTSSYTGELFF
TRBV10-3	TRBD2	NA	18	TRBJ2-2	TGTGCCATCATGGGAGGACTAGCGGGGCCCCGAGGCACCGGGGAGCTGTTTTTT	CAIMGGLAGPRGTGELFF
TRBV7-6	NA	NA	12	TRBJ2-7	TGTGCCAGCTCCCAGGGCGGATACGAGCAGTACTTC	CASSQGGYEQYF
TRBV27	TRBD1	NA	14	TRBJ1-2	TGTGCCAGCAGCCCGACAGGGGGCAGATATGGCTACACCTTC	CASSPTGGRYGYTF
TRBV7-7	TRBD2	NA	15	TRBJ2-1	TGTGCTAGCAGCTTGACTAGCGGGGCAACGGGTGAGCAGTTCTTC	CASSLTSGATGEQFF
TRBV19	NA	NA	17	TRBJ2-1	TGTGCCAGTAGTATAGGTCCGGGGGTCCTTAGGGGGAATGAGCAGTTCTTC	CASSIGPGVLRGNEQFF
TRBV2	NA	NA	10	TRBJ2-1	TGTGCCAGGGGTTACAATGAGCAGTTCTTC	CARGYNEQFF
TRBV23-1	NA	NA	16	TRBJ2-5	TGCGCCAGCAGTCAATCGCCAGGGACGCCCTCAGAGACCCAGTACTTC	CASSQSPGTPSETQYF
TRBV4-2	NA	NA	15	TRBJ1-3	TGTGCCAGCAGCCAAGAACTTCACTCTGGAAACACCATATATTTT	CASSQELHSGNTIYF
TRBV29-1	NA	NA	10	TRBJ2-3	TGCAGCGTTGAGGGCTCAATCCCTTATTTT	CSVEGSIPYF
TRBV25-1	NA	NA	13	TRBJ2-1	TGTGCCAGCAGGAGGGGGGTTTGGGATGAGCAGTTCTTC	CASRRGVWDEQFF
TRBV2	NA	once	10	TRBJ1-1	TGTGCCAGCAAGGCGGGTGAAGCTTTCTTT	CASKAGEAFF
TRBV2	TRBD2	NA	19	TRBJ2-1	TGTGCCAGCAGTGGTAGCGGGGTTATTGGCGTCGGCTCCTACAATGAGCAGTTCTTC	CASSGSGVIGVGSYNEQFF
TRBV6-4	NA	NA	14	TRBJ2-2	TGTGCCAGCAGCCGGACAGCGAACACCGGGGAGCTGTTTTTT	CASSRTANTGELFF
TRBV30	NA	once	12	TRBJ2-7	TGTGCCTGGAGTGTACGGGGTAACGAGCAGTACTTC	CAWSVRGNEQYF
TRBV15	NA	NA	15	TRBJ1-2	TGTGCCACCAGCAGAGGACAGGCCACTTACTATGGCTACACCTTC	CATSRGQATYYGYTF
TRBV30	NA	NA	15	TRBJ2-7	TGTGCCTGGAGTAGGCTCGCGGGGACGATTGACGAGCAGTACTTC	CAWSRLAGTIDEQYF
TRBV30	NA	NA	12	TRBJ2-7	TGTGCCTGGAGCCTTCCGGGCTACGAGCAGTACTTC	CAWSLPGYEQYF
TRBV28	TRBD2	NA	14	TRBJ2-7	TGTGCCATCCGCTTGGGCAGGGAGGGCGCCGAGCAGTACTTC	CAIRLGREGAEQYF
TRBV5-4	TRBD2	NA	15	TRBJ2-5	TGTGCCAGCAGCTTGAGAGTAGCGGGAGGAGAGACCCAGTACTTC	CASSLRVAGGETQYF
TRBV6-5	TRBD1	NA	12	TRBJ1-2	TGTGCCAGCAGTTTGGGGACAGATGGCTACACCTTC	CASSLGTDGYTF
TRBV4-2	NA	NA	13	TRBJ2-7	TGTGCCAGCAGCCAAGATGGGCTCAACGAGCAGTACTTC	CASSQDGLNEQYF
TRBV19	NA	NA	14	TRBJ1-1	TGTGCCAGTAGTCCCGGACTGTTGAACACTGAAGCTTTCTTT	CASSPGLLNTEAFF
TRBV29-1	NA	NA	10	TRBJ1-1	TGCAGCGCGGGGTACATTGAAGCTTTCTTT	CSAGYIEAFF
TRBV6-1	TRBD2	NA	16	TRBJ2-3	TGTGCCAGCAGTGAAGTAAGCGGGGCGAGCACAGATACGCAGTATTTT	CASSEVSGASTDTQYF
TRBV5-6	NA	NA	15	TRBJ2-5	TGTGCCAGCATCCCCGGGGTGGGGGTCGGAGAGACCCAGTACTTC	CASIPGVGVGETQYF
TRBV7-3	TRBD1	once	16	TRBJ2-2	TGTGCCAGCAGCTTAAGAGGGACAGGGACGACCGGGGAGCTGTTTTTT	CASSLRGTGTTGELFF
TRBV6-6	TRBD1	NA	15	TRBJ1-2	TGTGCCAGCAGACCGCCGGGACAGACTAACTATGGCTACACCTTC	CASRPPGQTNYGYTF
TRBV5-1	TRBD2	NA	15	TRBJ2-7	TGCGCCAGCAGCTTGGGTAGCGGGGGAATCCACGAGCAGTACTTC	CASSLGSGGIHEQYF
TRBV5-4	NA	NA	14	TRBJ1-4	TGTGCCAGCAGCCCCCCCGGAAATAATGAAAAACTGTTTTTT	CASSPPGNNEKLFF
TRBV5-1	NA	NA	16	TRBJ2-5	TGCGCCAGCAGCTTGGCCCAATCGGGAGCATCAGAGACCCAGTACTTC	CASSLAQSGASETQYF
TRBV15	TRBD2	NA	15	TRBJ2-5	TGTGCCACCAGCAGAGATCCCCCCCCGGGGGGAACCCAGTACTTC	CATSRDPPPGGTQYF
TRBV5-4	NA	NA	13	TRBJ1-2	TGTGCCAGCAGCTTGCCAGGGGCAAATGGCTACACCTTC	CASSLPGANGYTF